This T cell receptor beta chain was identified during a study of post-analysis software for immune sequencing data. Study context: Recorded disease courses covered relapsing-remitting, secondary progressive and progressive-relapsing multiple sclerosis. Some patients had no subtype annotation. Study-level points and caveats: Samples sharing a preparation batch grouped tightly together when assessed by F measure. Elevated frequency relative to controls characterized several TRBV segments in patients, TRBV5-6, TRBV5-1 and TRBV20-1 among them. Multiple sclerosis patients had significantly lower normalized Chao1 diversity than controls.

The V end was cut by 1 base, the J end by 8 bases, with 11 bases between. CDR1 and CDR2 (germline): MGHRA, YSYEKL. This CDR3 contains 13 residues. The TCR beta cDNA libraries contained unique molecular identifiers. T cells numbering about 0.85 to 10 million yielded cDNA molecules that totaled approximately 500,000. TCRdb ran MiXCR on the PCR reads and lists one entry per CDR3 protein. The sample carries hundreds of thousands of distinct CDR3 sequences, 36% recorded once. Many counts were recorded for this clonotype. The antigen remains undetermined. This clonotype originated in a girl between 10 and 17 years old with multiple sclerosis. This sequence joins TRBV4-1 and TRBJ1-2; D is undetermined. The sequenced material came from blood. The CDR3 DNA follows: TGCGCCAGCAGCCAAGTCCAGCGGGCCGGCTACACCTTC. Amino acid sequence: CASSQVQRAGYTF.